The 21 T cell receptor beta chains presented below share a single source sample, sequenced in a study of CD8 T cells in ankylosing spondylitis. TCRdb reanalysed the 5' RACE reads using MiXCR and keeps one entry per CDR3 protein. The sample contains about 96,000 distinct CDR3 sequences, 27% of which appear only once. Sequencing input: blood, either unsorted or a sorted T cell fraction (not recorded which). Receptors were obtained from a male donor with ankylosing spondylitis or in good health (not recorded which).

This chain links TRBV9 with TRBJ1-5, with TRBD1 as a possible D gene (5 bases). CDR3 size: 14 residues. Germline V gene data show CDR1 as SGDLS and CDR2 as YYNGEE. The V and J ends lost 3 bases and 3 bases respectively, with 10 bases between them. The CDR3 loop reads CASSAQGYNQPQHF. CDR3 DNA sequence: TGTGCCAGCAGCGCTCAGGGATACAATCAGCCCCAGCATTTT.

This clonotype was counted ten times or more. The chain uses TRBV20-1 and TRBJ1-1, with a possible D match to TRBD1 (6 bases). This CDR3 spans 15 amino acids. Deletions cut 0 bases from V and 4 bases from J, with 15 bases between. Germline CDR1 is DFQATT and CDR2 is SNEGSKA (reference sequence). The CDR3 coding sequence is TGCAGTGCTAGAGAGCCACAGGGAGGCGGCACTGAAGCTTTCTTT. This gives the protein CSAREPQGGGTEAFF.

This rearrangement joins TRBV6-5 to TRBJ2-1; 7 nucleotides match TRBD1. Trimming took 8 bases from V and 9 from J; bases not matched to a gene: 10. This CDR3 comprises 13 residues. The V gene's germline CDR1 is MNHEY and CDR2 SVGAGI. The CDR3 DNA reads as TGTGCCAGCCGATTATCGACAGGGTCTGAGCAGTTCTTC. The encoded protein is CASRLSTGSEQFF.

V usage is TRBV7-9 and J usage is TRBJ2-1; either TRBD1 or TRBD2 may supply D (5 bases each). V lost 2 bases, J lost 2 bases, and 13 bases lay in between. CDR1 and CDR2 from the germline V gene are SEHNR and FQNEAQ (reference sequence). This CDR3 has 16 residues. DNA for the CDR3: TGTGCCAGCAGCTTAATTAGTGGGGGAGCCTACAATGAGCAGTTCTTC. Translation: CASSLISGGAYNEQFF.

The chain links TRBV7-3 to TRBJ1-1, with TRBD1 as a possible D gene (6 bases). This CDR3 comprises 14 residues. V lost 7 bases and J 2 bases, leaving 14 bases between the germline ends. Germline lookup yields CDR1 SGHTA and CDR2 FQGTGA. The CDR3 spells CASKRTAINTEAFF. CDR3 bases: TGTGCCAGCAAAAGGACAGCGATAAACACTGAAGCTTTCTTT.

In this sample, this clonotype turned up many times. The chain recombines TRBV20-1 with TRBJ1-1; D remains unclear. CDR1 DFQATT and CDR2 SNEGSKA come from the germline V gene (reference sequence). The CDR3 length is 11 residues. The chain's CDR3 is CTGEDGTEAFF. DNA for the CDR3: TGCACCGGAGAGGATGGCACTGAAGCTTTCTTT.

This clonotype showed up just a few times. The chain joins TRBV29-1 to TRBJ2-3; 9 nucleotides align to TRBD2. The ends lost 7 bases at V and 2 bases at J; junction bases unmatched: 19. The CDR3 is 18 amino acids. Germline lookup yields CDR1 SQVTM and CDR2 ANQGSEA. The CDR3 here is CSGRRVAGEWAATDTQYF. CDR3 DNA sequence: TGCAGCGGCCGGAGGGTAGCGGGAGAGTGGGCGGCCACAGATACGCAGTATTTT.

Only a few counts were recorded for this clonotype. This sequence joins TRBV18 and TRBJ2-5; D is unclear. This CDR3 contains 14 residues. Trimming took off 2 bases at V and 0 bases at J, with 7 bases between the two ends. The germline gives CDR1 KGHSH, CDR2 LQKENI. CDR3 sequence (DNA): TGTGCCAGCTCACCATCACGGGACCAAGAGACCCAGTACTTC. Its protein is CASSPSRDQETQYF.

Written as DNA, the CDR3 is TGTGCCAGTAGTACGACAGGGACCGAGCAGTTCTTC. Translated: CASSTTGTEQFF. The chain joins TRBV19 to TRBJ2-1; 7 bases match TRBD1. J lost 10 bases, V lost 4 bases, and 4 bases had no gene match. CDR1 and CDR2 (germline): LNHDA, SQIVND (reference sequence). The CDR3 length is 12 residues.

This clonotype was counted a few times. This chain uses TRBV28 with TRBJ2-3, with TRBD2 identical over 11 bases. This CDR3 has 15 residues. CDR1 and CDR2 from the germline V gene are MDHEN and SYDVKM. Trimming took 6 bases from V and 2 from J; bases not matched to a gene: 4. The DNA for the CDR3 is TGTGCCAGCAGCCTGACTAGCGGGGCCACAGATACGCAGTATTTT. This gives the protein CASSLTSGATDTQYF. Based on the CDR3 plus reference TRBV28 and TRBJ2-3, the full variable domain is DVKVTQSSRYLVKRTGEKVFLECVQDMDHENMFWYRQDPGLGLRLIYFSYDVKMKEKGDIPEGYSVSREKKERFSLILESASTNQTSMYLCASSLTSGATDTQYFGPGTRLTVL.

The chain links TRBV3-1 to TRBJ2-3; D is possibly TRBD2 (5 bases). The CDR3 is made up of 15 amino acids. V gave up 4 bases and J gave up 2 bases, with 13 bases separating them. Looked up from germline, CDR1 is LGHDT and CDR2 is YNNKEL (reference sequence). CDR3 sequence: CASSPGFDYTDTQYF. The CDR3 coding sequence is TGTGCCAGCAGCCCGGGTTTCGACTACACAGATACGCAGTATTTT.

CDR3 DNA: TGTGCCAGCAGTTACTCAAGGCGCTACTCTGGAAACACCATATATTTT. Translated: CASSYSRRYSGNTIYF. The chain combines TRBV6-5 with TRBJ1-3; D remains unclear. The CDR3 contains 16 residues. Trimming shortened V by 0 bases and J by 0 bases, and 9 bases separated the two germline ends. CDR1 and CDR2 from the germline V gene are MNHEY and SVGAGI.

J is TRBJ1-5 and V is TRBV2; weak D call: TRBD1 (6 bases). This CDR3 has 15 amino acids. Looked up from germline, CDR1 is SNHLY and CDR2 is FYNNEI. Trimming removed 4 bases at V and 5 bases at J, with 15 bases between. CDR3 protein: CASSVGRDIHQPQHF. DNA of the CDR3: TGTGCCAGCAGTGTAGGCCGGGACATTCATCAGCCCCAGCATTTT.

In this sample, this clonotype turned up a few times. V and J are TRBV5-1 and TRBJ1-1; tentative D call: TRBD1 (5 bases). There are 13 residues in the CDR3. Trimming left V 5 bases short and J 5 bases short, with 13 bases between. Per the germline V gene, CDR1 is SGHRS and CDR2 is YFSETQ. The DNA for the CDR3 is TGCGCCAGCAGTGGGACGGTTCGGACTGAAGCTTTCTTT. It codes for CASSGTVRTEAFF. The full variable domain, with the rest looked up from reference TRBV5-1 and TRBJ1-1, is KAGVTQTPRYLIKTRGQQVTLSCSPISGHRSVSWYQQTPGQGLQFLFEYFSETQRNKGNFPGRFSGRQFSNSRSEMNVSTLELGDSALYLCASSGTVRTEAFFGQGTRLTVV.

J is TRBJ2-5 and V is TRBV7-7; 7 bases agree with TRBD2. Per germline, CDR1 SSHAT and CDR2 FNYEAQ (reference sequence). J was trimmed by 2 bases and V by 0 bases; bases with no gene match: 9. CDR3 size: 17 residues. The CDR3 region has the DNA TGTGCCAGCAGCTTAGCGGTAGACTGGGAGGGACAAGAGACCCAGTACTTC. It specifies CASSLAVDWEGQETQYF.

CDR3: CASSFHGPTGELFF. CDR3 bases: TGTGCCAGCAGCTTCCACGGCCCGACCGGGGAGCTGTTTTTT. The rearrangement uses TRBV7-2 and TRBJ2-2; the D is unclear. Per germline, CDR1 SGHTA and CDR2 FQGNSA. V gave up 3 bases and J gave up 5 bases, with 10 bases separating them. The CDR3 loop spans 14 amino acids.

This clonotype has only a few counts. The chain employs TRBV28 and TRBJ2-1; D gene uncertain. Germline V gives CDR1 MDHEN, CDR2 SYDVKM. The CDR3 consists of 17 residues. Between the trimmed V and J ends, which lost 5 bases and 7 bases, there was a span of 24 bases. The CDR3: CASSLPSQGNSRNEQFF. The CDR3 coding sequence is TGTGCCAGCAGTCTCCCCTCCCAAGGAAATAGTAGGAATGAGCAGTTCTTC. The full variable domain, in which reference TRBV28 and TRBJ2-1 provide the parts outside the CDR3, is DVKVTQSSRYLVKRTGEKVFLECVQDMDHENMFWYRQDPGLGLRLIYFSYDVKMKEKGDIPEGYSVSREKKERFSLILESASTNQTSMYLCASSLPSQGNSRNEQFFGPGTRLTVL.

The rearrangement uses TRBV6-1 and TRBJ1-5; D uncertain. The CDR3 is made up of 13 amino acids. Germline V CDR1 and CDR2: MNHNS, SASEGT. V was clipped by 1 base and J by 5 bases, with 6 bases between them. The DNA of the CDR3 is TGTGCCAGCAGTGAAGTTAAAGATCAGCCCCAGCATTTT. It is translated as CASSEVKDQPQHF.

This chain connects TRBV27 to TRBJ2-2; TRBD2 might be the D (5 bases). Germline assignment: CDR1 MNHEY and CDR2 SMNVEV (reference sequence). The CDR3 contains 13 residues. Trimming removed 3 bases from V and 4 bases from J, with 6 bases in between. The CDR3 coding sequence is TGTGCCAGCAGTTTCGGGGTCACCGGGGAGCTGTTTTTT. This sequence encodes CASSFGVTGELFF.

This clonotype has just one count. The chain carries TRBV9 and TRBJ2-1, with 10 bases matching TRBD2. V lost 0 bases and J lost 4; bases outside the gene matches: 4. This CDR3 contains 16 residues. The germline CDR1 and CDR2 sequences are SGDLS and YYNGEE. The DNA of the CDR3 is TGTGCCAGCAGCGTAGCTCCTAGCGGGGGTTACAATGAGCAGTTCTTC. Protein product: CASSVAPSGGYNEQFF.

The CDR3 loop is CASSLEVRTEIRDEQYF. The DNA for the CDR3 is TGCGCCAGCAGCTTGGAGGTTCGGACAGAGATTCGGGACGAGCAGTACTTC. This chain connects TRBV5-1 to TRBJ2-7; D is possibly TRBD1 (6 bases). Germline CDR1 and CDR2: SGHRS and YFSETQ. The CDR3 has 17 amino acids. V was shortened by 0 bases and J by 5 bases, with 21 bases between the two germline ends.